This is a list of T cell receptor beta chains from one sample in a study of blood T cell repertoires in COVID-19. Generated by immunoSEQ multiplex PCR, the TCRdb table keeps only in-frame clones and is missing some. The sample records around 260,000 clones, around nine tenths being singletons. Sequencing input: peripheral blood. The receptors derive from a woman in her fifties or sixties with COVID-19, enrolled during active disease. CDR3s include the opening cysteine and the closing phenylalanine or tryptophan. Each record gives: J gene, V gene, D gene, clone size, CDR3 protein, CDR3 DNA. The D gene is left open where the match is weak. Not all rows give a size; the values are once, few, many and, for expanded clones, a class.

TRBJ2-5	TRBV5-6	-	once	CASSLSVQETQYF	TGTGCCAGCAGCTTGTCTGTCCAAGAGACCCAGTACTTC
TRBJ1-2	TRBV5-1	-	-	CASSLEGPNAGYTF	TGCGCCAGCAGCTTGGAGGGGCCCAACGCTGGCTACACCTTC
TRBJ2-5	TRBV7-2	TRBD2	-	CASSFGLARKTQYF	TGTGCCAGCAGCTTTGGACTAGCGAGAAAGACCCAGTACTTC
TRBJ1-1	TRBV7-6	TRBD1	few	CASSLVGRGGRPEAFF	TGTGCCAGCAGCTTAGTGGGGAGAGGGGGCAGACCTGAAGCTTTCTTT
TRBJ2-1	TRBV15	-	few	CATSRSKGGGYEQFF	TGTGCCACCAGCAGGTCAAAAGGGGGTGGGTATGAGCAGTTCTTC
TRBJ2-7	TRBV27	TRBD2	-	CASSLRFRREGRPYEQYF	TGTGCCAGCAGTTTAAGGTTTCGTCGGGAGGGCAGGCCCTACGAGCAGTACTTC
TRBJ1-2	TRBV5-4	-	-	CASSLAESTGYGYTF	TGTGCCAGCAGCTTGGCCGAAAGCACAGGCTATGGCTACACCTTC
TRBJ2-1	TRBV3-1/TRBV3-2	TRBD2	once	CASRDTSGRENEQFF	TGTGCCAGCAGAGATACTAGCGGGAGAGAGAATGAGCAGTTCTTC
TRBJ2-2	TRBV7-8	-	-	CASSLIQGSTGELFF	TGTGCCAGCAGCTTAATACAGGGATCCACCGGGGAGCTGTTTTTT
TRBJ1-2	TRBV24-1	-	-	CATSDLSPGGYTF	TGTGCCACCAGTGATTTGTCGCCCGGTGGCTACACCTTC
TRBJ1-5	TRBV24-1	-	-	CATSDFRRQVISNQPQHF	TGTGCCACCAGTGATTTCCGTCGGCAGGTTATTAGCAATCAGCCCCAGCATTTT
TRBJ1-4	TRBV28	TRBD1	-	CASSSGQGATNEKLFF	TGTGCCAGCAGTTCAGGACAGGGGGCAACTAATGAAAAACTGTTTTTT
TRBJ1-1	TRBV27	-	-	CASRDLSMGRTEAFF	TGTGCCAGCAGAGACCTTAGCATGGGGCGGACTGAAGCTTTCTTT
TRBJ2-7	TRBV7-9	-	-	CASSLASAGEQYF	TGTGCCAGCAGCTTGGCTAGCGCCGGCGAGCAGTACTTC
TRBJ2-5	TRBV5-1	-	-	CASNLPGGPGSETQYF	TGCGCCAGCAACCTCCCGGGGGGCCCAGGGTCCGAGACCCAGTACTTC